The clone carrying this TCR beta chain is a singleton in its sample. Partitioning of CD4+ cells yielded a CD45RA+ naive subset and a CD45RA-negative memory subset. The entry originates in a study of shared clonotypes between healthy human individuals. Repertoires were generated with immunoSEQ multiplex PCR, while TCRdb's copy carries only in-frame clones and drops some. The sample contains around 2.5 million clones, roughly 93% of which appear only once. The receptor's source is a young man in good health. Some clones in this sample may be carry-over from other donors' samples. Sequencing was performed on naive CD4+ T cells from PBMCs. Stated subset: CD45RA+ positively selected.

Here the CDR3 reads CSAGGTEGEKLFF. DNA for the CDR3: TGCAGCGCTGGGGGGACAGAGGGTGAAAAACTGTTTTTT. The chain recombines TRBV29-1 with TRBJ1-4, with 7 bases matching TRBD1. The CDR3 contains 13 residues. J gave up 7 bases and V 7 bases, and 9 bases lay outside the gene matches. In germline, CDR1 is SQVTM, CDR2 ANQGSEA. The full variable domain, rest sourced from reference TRBV29-1 and TRBJ1-4, is SAVISQKPSRDICQRGTSLTIQCQVDSQVTMMFWYRQQPGQSLTLIATANQGSEATYESGFVIDKFPISRPNLTFSTLTVSNMSPEDSSIYLCSAGGTEGEKLFFGSGTQLSVL.